One and the same sample provided the 5 T cell receptor beta chains below, sequenced in a study of OX40 agonist ivuxolimab in advanced cancers. Sequencing was performed with immunoSEQ multiplex PCR; in TCRdb, only in-frame clones are kept and a portion is missing. The sample carries some 84,000 clones, 89% recorded once. The source was CD4+ or CD8+ T cells sorted from blood, collected in a trial of the OX40 agonist ivuxolimab. These receptors originate from an adult with an advanced solid tumor such as melanoma, head and neck, liver or kidney cancer.

The chain uses TRBV6-1 and TRBJ1-2, with D unclear. In germline, CDR1 is MNHNS, CDR2 SASEGT. Trimming cost V 4 bases and J 4 bases, with 7 bases left between them. This CDR3 is 12 amino acids long. CDR3 amino acids: CASSGAVYGYTF. The CDR3 DNA follows: TGTGCCAGCAGTGGGGCGGTCTATGGCTACACCTTC.

The chain recombines TRBV6-4 with TRBJ1-2, with D tentatively TRBD1 (6 bases). The V gene lost 8 bases and the J gene lost 6 bases, with 13 bases spanning the gap. Germline CDR1 reads MRHNA; CDR2 reads SNTAGT. The CDR3 is 12 residues long. CDR3 DNA sequence: TGTGCCAGCTGGACAGCTCGGGATGGCTACACCTTC. It encodes CASWTARDGYTF.

The chain is built from TRBV9 and TRBJ2-2; tentatively, D is TRBD2 (7 bases). Germline V gene data show CDR1 as SGDLS and CDR2 as YYNGEE. V was cut by 4 bases and J by 4 bases, with 14 bases left in between. The CDR3 totals 15 residues. The CDR3 here is CASSIWAGATGELFF. CDR3 in DNA: TGTGCCAGCAGCATCTGGGCGGGGGCCACCGGGGAGCTGTTTTTT.

This chain joins TRBV18 and TRBJ1-2; the match to TRBD1 covers 7 bases. The germline V gene encodes CDR1 KGHSH and CDR2 LQKENI. V shed 4 bases and J 7 bases; nucleotides not matched to a gene: 6. The CDR3 consists of 13 residues. The CDR3, as DNA: TGTGCCAGCTCACAACAGGGGAGATTTGGCTACACCTTC. Protein sequence: CASSQQGRFGYTF.

The chain employs TRBV9 and TRBJ2-3; no reliable D call. Trimming stripped 0 bases from V and 2 bases from J, with 10 bases between. The V gene's germline CDR1 is SGDLS and CDR2 YYNGEE. The CDR3 runs 15 residues. The CDR3, as DNA: TGTGCCAGCAGCGTAGGAGTCTCCGCCACAGATACGCAGTATTTT. It specifies CASSVGVSATDTQYF.